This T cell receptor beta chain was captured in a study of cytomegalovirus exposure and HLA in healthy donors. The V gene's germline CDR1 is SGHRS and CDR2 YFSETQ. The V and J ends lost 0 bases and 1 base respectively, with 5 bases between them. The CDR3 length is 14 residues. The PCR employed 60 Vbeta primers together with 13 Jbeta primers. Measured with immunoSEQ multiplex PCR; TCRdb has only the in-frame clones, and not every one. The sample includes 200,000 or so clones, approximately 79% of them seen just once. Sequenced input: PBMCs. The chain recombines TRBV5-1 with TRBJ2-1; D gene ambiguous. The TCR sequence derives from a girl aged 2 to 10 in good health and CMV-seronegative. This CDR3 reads CASSLDWSYNEQFF. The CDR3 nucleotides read TGCGCCAGCAGCTTGGACTGGTCCTACAATGAGCAGTTCTTC. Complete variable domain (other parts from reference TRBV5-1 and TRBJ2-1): KAGVTQTPRYLIKTRGQQVTLSCSPISGHRSVSWYQQTPGQGLQFLFEYFSETQRNKGNFPGRFSGRQFSNSRSEMNVSTLELGDSALYLCASSLDWSYNEQFFGPGTRLTVL.